This TCR beta chain was retrieved from a study of blood T cell repertoires in COVID-19. Per germline, CDR1 SNHLY and CDR2 FYNNEI. The CDR3 has 12 amino acids. V dropped 4 bases and J dropped 5 bases, with 8 bases sitting between them. Repertoires were generated with immunoSEQ multiplex PCR, while TCRdb's copy carries only in-frame clones and drops some. The sample records roughly 100,000 clones, roughly four fifths being singletons. Sequenced material: peripheral blood. The receptor comes from a man aged 70-80 years with active or convalescent COVID-19. This chain connects TRBV2 to TRBJ2-5; D is ambiguous. This CDR3 reads CASSAIGETQYF. The CDR3 nucleotides are TGTGCCAGCAGTGCCATCGGGGAGACCCAGTACTTC.